The entry below gives a single T cell receptor (beta chain) sequence along with its context. V lost 4 bases, J lost 5 bases, and 15 bases lay in between. CDR3 size: 15 residues. CDR1 is SGDLS, CDR2 YYNGEE, per germline. The sample comes from a study of Ad26.COV2.S vaccination and SARS-CoV-2 variants. Treatment specified: around 19 received Ad26.COV2.S at low or high dose, single or two shots; about 5 received placebo; per-sample allocation not given. Sampling was performed 63 days after the first vaccine or placebo injection. Wuhan-strain spike was delivered by a replication-incompetent Ad26 vector. Clones were sequenced by immunoSEQ multiplex PCR, and TCRdb holds only the in-frame ones, with some missing. The sample contains about 410,000 clones, 75% to 90% of which appear only once.

The V call is TRBV9, the J call TRBJ2-2; maybe TRBD2 (6 bases). The material was peripheral blood, obtained in a trial of Ad26.COV2.S vaccine versus placebo. The source of this sequence is a person between 18 and 60 years old who received the Ad26.COV2.S COVID-19 vaccine or a placebo. CDR3 region: CASSPWTTETGELFF. CDR3 coding DNA: TGTGCCAGCAGCCCCTGGACTACCGAGACCGGGGAGCTGTTTTTT.